This TCR beta chain was captured in a study of blood T cell repertoires in COVID-19. Under the authors' procedure: Amplification with reference gene primers provided the estimates of nucleated cell counts. The protocol was immunoSEQ multiplex PCR, while the TCRdb copy is restricted to in-frame clones and leaves out a portion. V and J calls plus clone size are reproduced from that table; the DNA served to infer D and trimming. The repertoire holds about 97,000 clones, with approximately 87% as singletons. Source material: peripheral blood. The receptor was derived from a human donor in a cohort sampled during active COVID-19.

The CDR3 bases are TGTGCCAGTAGTATATTTGTTCGCGGGACAGCCAAAAACATTCAGTACTTC. Protein sequence: CASSIFVRGTAKNIQYF. J is TRBJ2-4 and V is TRBV19; perhaps TRBD2 as D (6 bases). The CDR3 extends over 17 amino acids. V was clipped by 2 bases and J by 0 bases, with 14 bases between them. CDR1 is LNHDA and CDR2 is SQIVND in the germline V gene (reference sequence).